This TCR beta chain was sequenced during a study of CD8 T cells in ankylosing spondylitis. The CDR3 length is 16 residues. Germline V gene data show CDR1 as MNHEY and CDR2 as SVGEGT. The V end was cut by 0 bases, the J end by 4 bases, with 16 bases between. Preparation of TCR beta libraries was done by quantitative 5'-RACE with molecular barcodes. TCRdb called the 5' RACE reads again in MiXCR, with one record for every CDR3 protein. The data hold under 150,000 distinct CDR3 sequences, with approximately 8.4% observed a single time. A few counts support this clonotype. The antigen is undetermined. Study findings and constraints: Blood from ankylosing spondylitis patients appeared to carry a characteristic roughly eight-variant TCR beta motif.

The chain combines TRBV6-2 or TRBV6-3 with TRBJ2-7, with D tentatively TRBD2 (6 bases). This TCR was recovered from a male donor with ankylosing spondylitis. Material: synovial fluid, either unsorted or a sorted T cell fraction (not recorded which). This CDR3 is CASSYSLRGQGYEQYF. The CDR3 DNA sequence: TGTGCCAGCAGTTACTCGTTGCGGGGCCAGGGATACGAGCAGTACTTC.